These 15 T cell receptor beta chains were all obtained from the same sample, sequenced in a study of T-cell memory formation after mild COVID-19 (dated by TCRdb to the early 2020s). Library preparation used 5' RACE. Sequencer: Illumina NovaSeq 6000. The public sequencing data were trimmed at Q25 with fastp and processed into clonotypes with MiXCR by TCRdb, which kept only in-frame beta chains. Each record represents a unique CDR3 protein, reported with the most common genes and DNA among its rows. The sample contains 250,000 to 350,000 distinct CDR3 sequences, around 15% of them found a single time. The ten largest clonotypes hold about 21% of the sample. The material sequenced was PBMCs or a T cell subset sorted from them (not recorded which). The receptors derive from a man younger than 30 who had mild COVID-19 (a few samples of this study predate the infection). The sample titles of this study are shuffled in the database, so cell type and time point are left out; the donor was told from shared clones.

The chain carries TRBV5-1 and TRBJ1-4; tentatively, D is TRBD1 (6 bases). Germline lookup yields CDR1 SGHRS and CDR2 YFSETQ. This CDR3 is built from 14 residues. The germline V and J ends were trimmed by 5 bases and 5 bases, with 13 bases remaining between them. In nucleotides, the CDR3 is TGCGCCAGCAGGACAGGCCACGAAAATGAAAAACTGTTTTTT. It is translated as CASRTGHENEKLFF.

This clonotype was counted many times. CDR3 nucleotides: TGTGCCAGCAGCTTAGTAGGGGCAGCTACCTACAATGAGCAGTTCTTC. Translating it yields CASSLVGAATYNEQFF. The chain joins TRBV7-2 to TRBJ2-1, with D perhaps matching TRBD1 (5 bases). CDR3 length: 16 residues. The germline gives CDR1 SGHTA, CDR2 FQGNSA. Trimming pared 1 base from V and 2 bases from J, leaving 12 bases between.

The V call is TRBV28, the J call TRBJ2-7, with 9 bases fitting TRBD2. Trimming removed 8 bases from V and 4 bases from J; junction bases left unmatched: 9. The CDR3 has 14 amino acids. Germline lookup yields CDR1 MDHEN and CDR2 SYDVKM. The CDR3: CASVQGTSPYEQYV. The CDR3 coding sequence is TGTGCCAGCGTACAGGGGACTAGCCCGTACGAGCAGTACGTC.

The chain joins TRBV7-9 to TRBJ2-3; a weak D match, TRBD2 (5 bases). This CDR3 region has 14 residues. Trimming took 3 bases from V and 2 from J, leaving 9 bases between them. Germline V lookup: CDR1 SEHNR, CDR2 FQNEAQ (reference sequence). The CDR3 spells CASSLGDYTDTQYF. The DNA of the CDR3 is TGTGCCAGCAGCTTGGGAGATTACACAGATACGCAGTATTTT.

The chain has TRBV7-9 and TRBJ2-7; TRBD2 agrees at 7 bases. After removal of 5 bases from V and 0 bases from J, the junction contained 1 base not matched to a gene. The CDR3 length is 13 residues. The germline CDR1 and CDR2 sequences are SEHNR and FQNEAQ (reference sequence). The CDR3 loop reads CASSPGGSYEQYV. DNA for the CDR3: TGTGCCAGCAGCCCGGGAGGCTCCTACGAGCAGTACGTC.

This clonotype was found a few times. The J gene is TRBJ2-7, the V gene TRBV25-1, with D unclear. V lost 3 bases, J lost 5 bases, and 17 bases lay in between. The germline V gene encodes CDR1 MGHDK and CDR2 SYGVNS. The CDR3 is made up of 15 amino acids. For the CDR3, the DNA is TGTGCCAGCAGTGACCGAACAGAGGTTCGGAACGAGCAGTACTTC. Translating it yields CASSDRTEVRNEQYF.

This clonotype was counted between two and nine times. This rearrangement joins TRBV20-1 to TRBJ2-7, with TRBD2 matching over 7 bases. Trimming cost V 1 base and J 4 bases; bases outside gene matches: 1. Per the germline V gene, CDR1 is DFQATT and CDR2 is SNEGSKA (reference sequence). There are 12 residues in the CDR3. The chain's CDR3 is CSARAGGYEQYF. Written as DNA, the CDR3 is TGCAGTGCTAGAGCGGGGGGTTACGAGCAGTACTTC.

V and J are TRBV7-2 and TRBJ1-5; D gene unclear. Germline-derived CDR1 and CDR2 are SGHTA and FQGNSA. With 7 bases removed from V and 0 bases from J, the gap between germline ends came to 19 bases. This CDR3 is 17 amino acids long. The CDR3 protein is CASTPRRAPSSNQPQHF. CDR3 in DNA: TGTGCCAGCACCCCCCGCCGGGCTCCCAGTAGCAATCAGCCCCAGCATTTT. Supplemented by reference TRBV7-2 and TRBJ1-5, the full variable domain reads GAGVSQSPSNKVTEKGKDVELRCDPISGHTALYWYRQSLGQGLEFLIYFQGNSAPDKSGLPSDRFSAERTGGSVSTLTIQRTQQEDSAVYLCASTPRRAPSSNQPQHFGDGTRLSIL.

This clonotype has just a few counts. The chain is built from TRBV28 and TRBJ2-7; D may be TRBD1 (6 bases). CDR1 MDHEN and CDR2 SYDVKM come from the germline V gene. CDR3 length: 13 residues. Trimming removed 3 bases at V and 6 bases at J, with 12 bases between. This CDR3 reads CASSFRGRGEQYV. Here the CDR3 DNA reads TGTGCCAGCAGTTTTCGAGGCAGGGGCGAGCAGTACGTC.

The rearrangement joins TRBV7-6 to TRBJ2-3, with D possibly TRBD1 on 6 matching bases. CDR3 length: 12 amino acids. The V gene lost 3 bases and the J gene lost 6 bases, with 7 bases spanning the gap. CDR1 is SGHVS, CDR2 FNYEAQ, per germline. The CDR3 protein is CASSFTGDTQYF. CDR3 nucleotide sequence: TGTGCCAGCAGCTTCACAGGGGATACGCAGTATTTT.

The chain joins TRBV27 to TRBJ1-4; unclear D gene. The V end lost 4 bases, the J end lost 5 bases, and 14 bases lay between the germline ends. Germline V gene data show CDR1 as MNHEY and CDR2 as SMNVEV (reference sequence). CDR3 length: 15 amino acids. The CDR3 region has the DNA TGTGCCAGCAGTTCGCTCTTCCGGATGAATGAAAAACTGTTTTTT. Protein sequence: CASSSLFRMNEKLFF.

The CDR3 loop reads CASSLPGTTYGYTF. In nucleotides, the CDR3 is TGTGCCAGCAGCTTACCAGGGACCACCTATGGCTACACCTTC. The chain joins TRBV7-9 to TRBJ1-2; maybe TRBD1 (5 bases). The CDR3 runs to 14 residues. Germline V lookup: CDR1 SEHNR, CDR2 FQNEAQ (reference sequence). Between the trimmed V and J ends, which lost 2 bases and 4 bases, there was a span of 11 bases.

The J gene is TRBJ2-1, the V gene TRBV5-1; TRBD2 agrees at 10 bases. The ends lost 4 bases at V and 7 bases at J; junction bases unmatched: 8. Germline assignment: CDR1 SGHRS and CDR2 YFSETQ. This CDR3 contains 15 residues. Written as DNA, the CDR3 is TGCGCCAGCAGCGATCTAGCGGGGGAGAGGAATGAGCAGTTCTTC. Amino acids: CASSDLAGERNEQFF. Looking up the rest from reference TRBV5-1 and TRBJ2-1 gives the full variable domain: KAGVTQTPRYLIKTRGQQVTLSCSPISGHRSVSWYQQTPGQGLQFLFEYFSETQRNKGNFPGRFSGRQFSNSRSEMNVSTLELGDSALYLCASSDLAGERNEQFFGPGTRLTVL.

This clonotype was seen a handful of times. The chain carries TRBV5-1 and TRBJ1-1; D is perhaps TRBD1 (5 bases). The V end lost 4 bases, the J end lost 4 bases, and 14 bases lay between the germline ends. The CDR3 has 14 residues. Germline assignment: CDR1 SGHRS and CDR2 YFSETQ. The CDR3 region is CASSQRGVGTEAFF. As DNA, the CDR3 is TGCGCCAGCAGCCAGAGGGGAGTTGGCACTGAAGCTTTCTTT.

To note about this clonotype: The junction and the germline gene differ at one end; a read error may be behind it. The chain carries TRBV20-1 and TRBJ2-2; TRBD2 agrees at 11 bases. Germline lookup yields CDR1 DFQATT and CDR2 SNEGSKA (reference sequence). This CDR3 is built from 15 residues. For the CDR3, the DNA is TGCAGTGCTAGATCCGCTAGCGGGGGGCCCGGAGAGCTGTTTTTT. It specifies CSARSASGGPGELFF.